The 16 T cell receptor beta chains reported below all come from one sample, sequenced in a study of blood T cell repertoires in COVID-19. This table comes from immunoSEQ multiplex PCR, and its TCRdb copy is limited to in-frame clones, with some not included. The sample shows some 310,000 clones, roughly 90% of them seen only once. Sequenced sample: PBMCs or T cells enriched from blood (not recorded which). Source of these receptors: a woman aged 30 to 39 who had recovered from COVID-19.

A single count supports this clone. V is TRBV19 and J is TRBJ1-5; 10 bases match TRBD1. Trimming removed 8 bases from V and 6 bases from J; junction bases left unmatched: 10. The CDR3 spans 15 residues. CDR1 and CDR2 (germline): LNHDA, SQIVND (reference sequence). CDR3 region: CASADRGLSTQPQHF. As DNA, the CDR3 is TGTGCCAGTGCCGACAGGGGGCTCTCTACTCAGCCCCAGCATTTT. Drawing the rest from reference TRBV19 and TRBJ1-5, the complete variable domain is DGGITQSPKYLFRKEGQNVTLSCEQNLNHDAMYWYRQDPGQGLRLIYYSQIVNDFQKGDIAEGYSVSREKKESFPLTVTSAQKNPTAFYLCASADRGLSTQPQHFGDGTRLSIL.

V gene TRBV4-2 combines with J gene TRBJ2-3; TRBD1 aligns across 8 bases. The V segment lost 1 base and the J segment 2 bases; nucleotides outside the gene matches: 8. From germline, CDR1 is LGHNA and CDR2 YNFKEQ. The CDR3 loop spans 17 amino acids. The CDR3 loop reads CASSQGGRTGYTDTQYF. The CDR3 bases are TGTGCCAGCAGCCAAGGCGGCAGGACAGGGTACACAGATACGCAGTATTTT.

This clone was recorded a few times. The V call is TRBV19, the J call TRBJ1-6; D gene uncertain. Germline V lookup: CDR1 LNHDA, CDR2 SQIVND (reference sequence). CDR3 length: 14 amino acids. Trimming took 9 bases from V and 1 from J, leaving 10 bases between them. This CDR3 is CASKEASYNSPLHF. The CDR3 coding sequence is TGTGCCAGCAAAGAGGCGTCCTATAATTCACCCCTCCACTTT.

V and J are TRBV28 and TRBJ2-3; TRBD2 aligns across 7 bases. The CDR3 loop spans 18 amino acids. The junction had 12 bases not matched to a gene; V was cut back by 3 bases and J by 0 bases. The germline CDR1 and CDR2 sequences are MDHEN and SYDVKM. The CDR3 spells CASSLGLAEGSSTDTQYF. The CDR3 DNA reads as TGTGCCAGCAGTTTGGGTCTAGCGGAGGGATCTAGCACAGATACGCAGTATTTT.

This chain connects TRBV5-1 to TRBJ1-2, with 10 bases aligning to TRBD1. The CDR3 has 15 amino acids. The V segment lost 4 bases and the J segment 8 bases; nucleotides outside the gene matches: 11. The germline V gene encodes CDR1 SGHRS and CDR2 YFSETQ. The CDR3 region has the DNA TGCGCCAGCAGCGAAAAGACAGGGGGCCCGGAAGGCTACACCTTC. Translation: CASSEKTGGPEGYTF.

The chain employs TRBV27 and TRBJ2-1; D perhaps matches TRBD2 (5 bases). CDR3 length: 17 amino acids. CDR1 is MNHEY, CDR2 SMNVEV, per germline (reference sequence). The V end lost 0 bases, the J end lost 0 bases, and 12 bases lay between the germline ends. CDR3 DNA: TGTGCCAGCAGTTTATCGATCCAGCGGAGCTCCTACAATGAGCAGTTCTTC. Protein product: CASSLSIQRSSYNEQFF.

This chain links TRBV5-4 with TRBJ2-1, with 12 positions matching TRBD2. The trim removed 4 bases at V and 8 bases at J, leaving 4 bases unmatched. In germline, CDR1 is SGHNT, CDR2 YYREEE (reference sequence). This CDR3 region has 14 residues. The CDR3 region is CASSPWTSGDEQFF. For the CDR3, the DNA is TGTGCCAGCAGCCCGTGGACTAGCGGGGATGAGCAGTTCTTC.

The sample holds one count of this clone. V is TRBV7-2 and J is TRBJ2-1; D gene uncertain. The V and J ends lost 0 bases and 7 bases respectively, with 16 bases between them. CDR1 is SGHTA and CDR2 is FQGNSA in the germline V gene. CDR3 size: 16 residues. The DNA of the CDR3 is TGTGCCAGCAGCTTAGCGGGTGATAGCACGAGGAATGAGCAGTTCTTC. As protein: CASSLAGDSTRNEQFF.

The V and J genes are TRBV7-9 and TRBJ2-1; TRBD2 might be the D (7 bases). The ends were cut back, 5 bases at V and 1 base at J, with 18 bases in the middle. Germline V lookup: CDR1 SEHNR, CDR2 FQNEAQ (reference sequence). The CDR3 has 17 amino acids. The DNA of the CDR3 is TGTGCCAGCAGCCCGCAAAGGGGGGGATCGTCCTACAATGAGCAGTTCTTC. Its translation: CASSPQRGGSSYNEQFF.

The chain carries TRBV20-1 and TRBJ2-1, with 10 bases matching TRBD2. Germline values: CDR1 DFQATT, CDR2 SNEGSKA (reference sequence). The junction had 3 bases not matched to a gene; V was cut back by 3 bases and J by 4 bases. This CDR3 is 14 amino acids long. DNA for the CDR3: TGCAGTGCTAGTCGGACTAGCGGTTACAATGAGCAGTTCTTC. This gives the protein CSASRTSGYNEQFF.

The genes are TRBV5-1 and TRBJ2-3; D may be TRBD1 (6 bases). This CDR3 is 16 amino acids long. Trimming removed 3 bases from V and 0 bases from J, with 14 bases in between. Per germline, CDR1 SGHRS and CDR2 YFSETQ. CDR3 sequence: CASSWWGRTSTDTQYF. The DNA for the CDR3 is TGCGCCAGCAGCTGGTGGGGGCGGACTAGCACAGATACGCAGTATTTT.

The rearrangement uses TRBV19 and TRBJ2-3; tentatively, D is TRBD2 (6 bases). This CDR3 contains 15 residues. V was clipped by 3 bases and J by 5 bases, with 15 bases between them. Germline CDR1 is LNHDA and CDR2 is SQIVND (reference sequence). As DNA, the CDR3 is TGTGCCAGTAGTATTTCGCAACTAGCCCAAGATACGCAGTATTTT. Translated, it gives CASSISQLAQDTQYF.

The CDR3 is CAIGSSGRAGKNIQYF. The CDR3 bases are TGTGCCATCGGAAGTAGCGGGAGGGCCGGGAAAAACATTCAGTACTTC. The rearrangement joins TRBV10-3 to TRBJ2-4, with TRBD2 matching over 11 bases. This CDR3 has 16 residues. CDR1 ENHRY and CDR2 SYGVKD come from the germline V gene. V shed 8 bases, J shed 4 bases, and the junction held 10 bases outside the gene matches.

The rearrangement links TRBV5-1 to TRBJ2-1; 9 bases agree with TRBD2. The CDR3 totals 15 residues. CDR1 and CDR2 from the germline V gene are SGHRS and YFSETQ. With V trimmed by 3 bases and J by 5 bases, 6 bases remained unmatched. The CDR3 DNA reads TGCGCCAGCAGCTACCCAGCGGGAGGACACAATGAGCAGTTCTTC. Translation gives CASSYPAGGHNEQFF.

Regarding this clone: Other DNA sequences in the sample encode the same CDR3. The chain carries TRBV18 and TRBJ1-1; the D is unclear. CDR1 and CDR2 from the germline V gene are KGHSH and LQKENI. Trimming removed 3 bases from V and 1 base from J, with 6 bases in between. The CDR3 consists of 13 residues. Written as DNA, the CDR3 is TGTGCCAGCTCACCCGGGGAGAACACTGAAGCTTTCTTT. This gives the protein CASSPGENTEAFF.

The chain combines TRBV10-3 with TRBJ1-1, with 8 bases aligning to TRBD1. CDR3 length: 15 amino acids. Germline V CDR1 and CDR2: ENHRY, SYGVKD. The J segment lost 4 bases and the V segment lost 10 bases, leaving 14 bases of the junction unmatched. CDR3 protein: CATQSGGWVGTEAFF. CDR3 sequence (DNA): TGTGCCACGCAATCAGGGGGCTGGGTGGGCACTGAAGCTTTCTTT.